These 32 T cell receptor beta chains share one sample of origin, sequenced in a study of blood T cell repertoires in COVID-19. Some clones are missing from TCRdb's copy, which holds only in-frame ones; the method was immunoSEQ multiplex PCR. The sample has 110,000 or so clones; approximately 84% are singletons. Sequencing used peripheral blood. These receptors were obtained from a woman aged 40 to 50 with acute or convalescent COVID-19.

This chain uses TRBV6-5 with TRBJ2-7, with a weak D call TRBD2 (5 bases). The CDR3 is 13 amino acids. V shed 6 bases and J shed 4 bases, with 13 bases lying between them. Per the germline V gene, CDR1 is MNHEY and CDR2 is SVGAGI. Here the CDR3 reads CASSSGWSYEQYF. CDR3 sequence (DNA): TGTGCCAGCAGCAGCGGTTGGAGTTACGAGCAGTACTTC.

The J gene is TRBJ2-6, the V gene TRBV9, with 8 bases identical to TRBD2. The CDR3 runs to 19 residues. Germline V gene sequence: CDR1 SGDLS, CDR2 YYNGEE. V shed 0 bases, J shed 0 bases, and the junction held 8 bases outside the gene matches. CDR3 coding DNA: TGTGCCAGCAGCGTAGATCTGCGGGGGGCGAGCTCTGGGGCCAACGTCCTGACTTTC. It codes for CASSVDLRGASSGANVLTF.

J is TRBJ1-6 and V is TRBV6-1; 9 positions agree with TRBD1. The junction had 4 bases not matched to a gene; V was cut back by 1 base and J by 0 bases. The germline V gene encodes CDR1 MNHNS and CDR2 SASEGT. The CDR3 covers 18 residues. CDR3 loop: CASSEGDRVYSYNSPLHF. CDR3 coding DNA: TGTGCCAGCAGTGAAGGGGACAGGGTTTACTCCTATAATTCACCCCTCCACTTT.

V gene TRBV29-1 combines with J gene TRBJ1-1, with D tentatively TRBD1 (5 bases). This CDR3 spans 14 amino acids. The V and J ends lost 4 bases and 1 base respectively, with 13 bases between them. Germline V gene sequence: CDR1 SQVTM, CDR2 ANQGSEA. CDR3: CSVARGAANTEAFF. The CDR3 DNA sequence: TGCAGCGTTGCCCGTGGGGCAGCGAACACTGAAGCTTTCTTT.

The count of this clone is one. V gene TRBV6-6 combines with J gene TRBJ2-3; D possibly corresponds to TRBD2 (5 bases). Trimming took 11 bases from V and 2 from J, leaving 8 bases between them. Looked up from germline, CDR1 is MNHNY and CDR2 is SVGAGI (reference sequence). The CDR3 sequence is 11 residues long. CDR3 residues: CASGSTDTQYF. CDR3 in DNA: TGTGCCTCGGGGTCCACAGATACGCAGTATTTT.

Here the CDR3 reads CASSRGQGAEKLFF. CDR3 nucleotide sequence: TGTGCCAGCAGCCGAGGACAGGGGGCTGAAAAACTGTTTTTT. The rearrangement uses TRBV7-8 and TRBJ1-4, with 11 bases identical to TRBD1. V was pared by 5 bases and J by 7 bases, with 3 bases of the junction left unmatched. The CDR3 totals 14 residues. Germline-derived CDR1 and CDR2 are SGHVS and FQNEAQ. The whole variable domain, filled in from reference TRBV7-8 and TRBJ1-4, reads GAGVSQSPRYKVAKRGQDVALRCDPISGHVSLFWYQQALGQGPEFLTYFQNEAQLDKSGLPSDRFFAERPEGSVSTLKIQRTQQEDSAVYLCASSRGQGAEKLFFGSGTQLSVL.

This chain links TRBV7-7 with TRBJ2-1; a weak D match, TRBD1 (6 bases). The V gene lost 1 base and the J gene lost 6 bases, with 13 bases spanning the gap. CDR1 is SSHAT and CDR2 is FNYEAQ in the germline V gene (reference sequence). The CDR3 contains 15 residues. As DNA, the CDR3 is TGTGCCAGCAGCTTAGACGGGGCAGGGGTCAATGAGCAGTTCTTC. It yields the protein CASSLDGAGVNEQFF.

The chain has TRBV30 and TRBJ2-1; D is possibly TRBD2 (5 bases). The V end lost 3 bases, the J end lost 5 bases, and 11 bases lay between the germline ends. The germline V gene has CDR1 GTSNPN and CDR2 SVGIG (reference sequence). The CDR3 has 13 amino acids. The CDR3 is CAWSSGNHNEQFF. The CDR3 nucleotides are TGTGCCTGGAGCTCGGGGAATCACAATGAGCAGTTCTTC.

The chain couples TRBV7-3 to TRBJ2-2; maybe TRBD1 (6 bases). CDR1 is SGHTA and CDR2 is FQGTGA in the germline V gene. Trimming pared 5 bases from V and 4 bases from J, leaving 17 bases between. The CDR3 extends over 16 amino acids. For the CDR3, the DNA is TGTGCCAGCAGCACCTATTTACAGGGATCCACCGGGGAGCTGTTTTTT. Translating gives CASSTYLQGSTGELFF.

The chain combines TRBV4-1 with TRBJ2-7; tentatively, D is TRBD1 (5 bases). The CDR3 totals 17 residues. CDR1 is MGHRA, CDR2 YSYEKL, per germline. Trimming took 2 bases from V and 2 from J, leaving 19 bases between them. The CDR3 DNA reads as TGCGCCAGCAGCCAACGCTCCGGTACAGGTATAACCTACGAGCAGTACTTC. It codes for CASSQRSGTGITYEQYF.

The rearrangement links TRBV5-4 to TRBJ2-7, with 7 bases fitting TRBD1. V was pared by 3 bases and J by 9 bases, with 12 bases of the junction left unmatched. The germline V gene encodes CDR1 SGHNT and CDR2 YYREEE (reference sequence). The length of the CDR3 is 14 residues. CDR3 nucleotide sequence: TGTGCCAGCAGCTCGCAGGGGACAGCCCGACGGCAGTACTTC. This gives the protein CASSSQGTARRQYF.

This clone appeared a few times. This chain uses TRBV6-1 with TRBJ2-1, with TRBD2 matching 8 bases. Germline V gene sequence: CDR1 MNHNS, CDR2 SASEGT. The CDR3 contains 16 residues. Trimming removed 4 bases from V and 2 bases from J; junction bases left unmatched: 7. CDR3 nucleotides: TGTGCCAGCAGTGTCGGAAGCGGGGGAGCCTACAATGAGCAGTTCTTC. Translation gives CASSVGSGGAYNEQFF.

V usage is TRBV15 and J usage is TRBJ1-4; TRBD1 agrees at 9 bases. Looked up from germline, CDR1 is LNHNV and CDR2 is YYDKDF (reference sequence). This CDR3 region has 14 residues. V shed 1 base, J shed 12 bases, and the junction held 6 bases outside the gene matches. The CDR3 DNA reads as TGTGCCACCAGCAGAGTGGGGACAGGGAAGGAACTGTTTTTT. It is translated as CATSRVGTGKELFF.

V gene TRBV28 combines with J gene TRBJ1-3, with D perhaps matching TRBD1 (6 bases). The V end was cut by 4 bases, the J end by 0 bases, with 10 bases between. From germline, CDR1 is MDHEN and CDR2 SYDVKM. The CDR3 totals 15 residues. In DNA form, the CDR3 reads TGTGCCAGCAGTTCACAGGACAGCTCTGGAAACACCATATATTTT. It specifies CASSSQDSSGNTIYF.

CDR3 coding DNA: TGTGCCAGCAGCCGGAGAATTACGCGAAGCGGGGAGCTGTTTTTT. Encoded protein: CASSRRITRSGELFF. The chain is built from TRBV5-8 and TRBJ2-2; D not certain. The germline V and J ends were trimmed by 4 bases and 7 bases, with 17 bases remaining between them. Germline assignment: CDR1 SGHTS and CDR2 YDEGEE. The CDR3 is 15 residues long. Based on the CDR3 plus reference TRBV5-8 and TRBJ2-2, the full variable domain is EAGVTQSPTHLIKTRGQQATLRCSPISGHTSVYWYQQALGLGLQFLLWYDEGEERNRGNFPPRFSGRQFPNYSSELNVNALELEDSALYLCASSRRITRSGELFFGEGSRLTVL.

The chain has TRBV4-2 and TRBJ1-2; D gene ambiguous. CDR3 length: 14 amino acids. Per germline, CDR1 LGHNA and CDR2 YNFKEQ. The V end was cut by 1 base, the J end by 4 bases, with 10 bases between. The CDR3 reads CASSQVEGSYGYTF. CDR3 bases: TGTGCCAGCAGCCAAGTGGAGGGTTCCTATGGCTACACCTTC.

V gene TRBV6-2 or TRBV6-3 combines with J gene TRBJ2-1; weak D call: TRBD2 (6 bases). The CDR3 has 16 amino acids. The V gene lost 0 bases and the J gene lost 6 bases, with 15 bases spanning the gap. The germline V gene encodes CDR1 MNHEY and CDR2 SVGEGT. CDR3 protein: CASSYSQGLPGNEQFF. As DNA, the CDR3 is TGTGCCAGCAGTTACTCCCAGGGACTCCCGGGCAATGAGCAGTTCTTC.

The chain links TRBV9 to TRBJ2-3, with a possible D match to TRBD1 (5 bases). Germline CDR1 is SGDLS and CDR2 is YYNGEE. V lost 4 bases and J lost 1, with 19 bases in between. The CDR3 spans 17 residues. Here the CDR3 reads CASSSRVIARGTDTQYF. The CDR3 region has the DNA TGTGCCAGCAGCTCCCGAGTCATTGCCAGGGGCACAGATACGCAGTATTTT.

This clone was counted once. The V and J genes are TRBV7-2 and TRBJ1-6; D may be TRBD1 (6 bases). Trimming stripped 1 base from V and 7 bases from J, with 14 bases between. The CDR3 runs to 16 residues. Germline V gene lookup returns CDR1 SGHTA and CDR2 FQGNSA. The CDR3 sequence is CASSLDGQLFNSPLHF. DNA for the CDR3: TGTGCCAGCAGCTTAGACGGACAGCTATTCAATTCACCCCTCCACTTT.

This chain links TRBV12-3 or TRBV12-4 with TRBJ1-1; possible D gene TRBD1, 5 bases. With 3 bases removed from V and 4 bases from J, the gap between germline ends came to 6 bases. The CDR3 is 12 residues long. CDR3 nucleotides: TGTGCCAGCAGTTTTAGGGGCACTGAAGCTTTCTTT. This codes for CASSFRGTEAFF.

Only a few counts were recorded for this clone. This chain connects TRBV5-4 to TRBJ1-2; 9 bases are a match to TRBD1. Unmatched junction bases numbered 11, after V lost 4 bases and J lost 7 bases. The CDR3 sequence is 15 residues long. The germline CDR1 and CDR2 sequences are SGHNT and YYREEE (reference sequence). The CDR3 nucleotides read TGTGCCAGCAGCGCAAACGACAGGGGGTTAGGTGGCTACACCTTC. Its protein product is CASSANDRGLGGYTF. The whole variable domain, remainder taken from reference TRBV5-4 and TRBJ1-2, is ETGVTQSPTHLIKTRGQQVTLRCSSQSGHNTVSWYQQALGQGPQFIFQYYREEENGRGNFPPRFSGLQFPNYSSELNVNALELDDSALYLCASSANDRGLGGYTFGSGTRLTVV.

The chain joins TRBV19 to TRBJ1-5; perhaps TRBD1 as D (6 bases). Germline V lookup: CDR1 LNHDA, CDR2 SQIVND (reference sequence). CDR3 length equals 18 residues. V lost 6 bases, J lost 0 bases, and 21 bases lay in between. CDR3 bases: TGTGCCAGTAGGGGGGCATCGGGACACAAAAATAGCAATCAGCCCCAGCATTTT. Translating it yields CASRGASGHKNSNQPQHF.

The gene calls are TRBV3-1 (or the pseudogene TRBV3-2) and TRBJ1-2, with D perhaps matching TRBD1 (6 bases). The length of the CDR3 is 14 residues. V shed 3 bases and J shed 7 bases, with 15 bases lying between them. Germline CDR1 reads LGHDT; CDR2 reads YNNKEL (reference sequence). This chain's CDR3 is CASSQQQGASGYTF. The DNA for the CDR3 is TGTGCCAGCAGCCAGCAACAGGGAGCCAGTGGCTACACCTTC.

This chain connects TRBV10-3 to TRBJ2-1, with D perhaps matching TRBD2 (6 bases). Trimming shortened V by 4 bases and J by 1 base, and 8 bases separated the two germline ends. The CDR3 has 14 amino acids. Germline lookup yields CDR1 ENHRY and CDR2 SYGVKD. This CDR3 is CAISAGTSYNEQFF. Here the CDR3 DNA reads TGTGCCATCAGTGCGGGGACTTCCTACAATGAGCAGTTCTTC.

V usage is TRBV5-1 and J usage is TRBJ2-7; D not certain. Trimming shortened V by 7 bases and J by 3 bases, and 14 bases separated the two germline ends. The CDR3 runs 13 residues. The V gene's germline CDR1 is SGHRS and CDR2 YFSETQ. CDR3 protein: CASRLSLGYEQYF. DNA of the CDR3: TGCGCCAGCCGACTTTCGCTGGGCTACGAGCAGTACTTC.

The chain recombines TRBV18 with TRBJ2-5; 9 positions agree with TRBD2. Germline V lookup: CDR1 KGHSH, CDR2 LQKENI. Trimming removed 3 bases from V and 2 bases from J; junction bases left unmatched: 1. This CDR3 is built from 14 residues. The CDR3 DNA follows: TGTGCCAGCTCACCGACTAGCGGACAAGAGACCCAGTACTTC. It encodes CASSPTSGQETQYF.

The V gene is TRBV7-7, the J gene TRBJ2-7; 13 bases match TRBD2. The V gene end was trimmed by 5 bases and the J gene end by 3 bases; junction bases not matched to a gene: 4. Looked up from germline, CDR1 is SSHAT and CDR2 is FNYEAQ (reference sequence). CDR3 size: 15 residues. CDR3 sequence (DNA): TGTGCCAGCAGCATTGGACTAGCGGGGGTCTACGAGCAGTACTTC. Protein: CASSIGLAGVYEQYF.

The chain uses TRBV29-1 and TRBJ2-1; 7 bases match TRBD1. The J segment lost 5 bases and the V segment lost 7 bases, leaving 17 bases of the junction unmatched. The V gene's germline CDR1 is SQVTM and CDR2 ANQGSEA. This CDR3 has 16 residues. The CDR3, as DNA: TGCAGCGCCCGCGTGACAGGGACGGCGGTTAACAATGAGCAGTTCTTC. Amino acid sequence: CSARVTGTAVNNEQFF.

This clone was found a few times. CDR3 DNA sequence: TGTGCCAGTCGACAGGGGGCGAATAATTCACCCCTCCACTTT. This encodes CASRQGANNSPLHF. V gene TRBV19 combines with J gene TRBJ1-6; the match to TRBD1 covers 10 bases. V was pared by 8 bases and J by 5 bases, with 3 bases of the junction left unmatched. The CDR3 spans 14 residues. Germline CDR1 LNHDA, CDR2 SQIVND (reference sequence).

CDR3 sequence reads: CASRSSGGYNEQFF. In nucleotides, the CDR3 is TGTGCCAGCAGGTCTAGCGGGGGGTACAATGAGCAGTTCTTC. The chain couples TRBV27 to TRBJ2-1; 11 bases line up with TRBD2. V lost 6 bases, J lost 4 bases, and 2 bases stayed unmatched. Germline CDR1 and CDR2: MNHEY and SMNVEV (reference sequence). The CDR3 covers 14 residues.

This chain links TRBV18 with TRBJ2-5; TRBD1 matches 8 bases. Germline-derived CDR1 and CDR2 are KGHSH and LQKENI. V shed 4 bases, J shed 2 bases, and the junction held 3 bases outside the gene matches. This CDR3 comprises 14 residues. The CDR3, as DNA: TGTGCCAGCTCACACGGACAGGGACAAGAGACCCAGTACTTC. Translation: CASSHGQGQETQYF.

The chain carries TRBV5-1 and TRBJ2-7, with a weak D call TRBD1 (7 bases). V shed 0 bases and J shed 5 bases, with 12 bases lying between them. Looked up from germline, CDR1 is SGHRS and CDR2 is YFSETQ. The CDR3 is made up of 14 amino acids. In DNA, the CDR3 is TGCGCCAGCAGCTTGGAAACAGGGGAGGACGAGCAGTACTTC. Its protein product is CASSLETGEDEQYF.